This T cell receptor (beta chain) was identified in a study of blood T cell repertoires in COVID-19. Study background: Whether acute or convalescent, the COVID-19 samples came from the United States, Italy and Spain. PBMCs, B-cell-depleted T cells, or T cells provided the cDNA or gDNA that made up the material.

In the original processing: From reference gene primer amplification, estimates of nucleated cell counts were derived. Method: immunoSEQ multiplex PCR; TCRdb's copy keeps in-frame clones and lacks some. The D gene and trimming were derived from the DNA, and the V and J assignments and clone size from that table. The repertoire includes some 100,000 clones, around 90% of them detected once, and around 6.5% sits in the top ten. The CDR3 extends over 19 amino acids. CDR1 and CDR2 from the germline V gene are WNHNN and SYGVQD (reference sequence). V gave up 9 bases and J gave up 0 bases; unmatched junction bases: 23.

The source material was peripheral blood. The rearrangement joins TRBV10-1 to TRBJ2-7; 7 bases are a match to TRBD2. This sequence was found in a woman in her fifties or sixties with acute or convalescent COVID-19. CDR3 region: CASWGLAGATGLSSYEQYV. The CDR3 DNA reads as TGCGCCAGTTGGGGATTGGCGGGAGCAACAGGACTAAGCTCCTACGAGCAGTACGTC.